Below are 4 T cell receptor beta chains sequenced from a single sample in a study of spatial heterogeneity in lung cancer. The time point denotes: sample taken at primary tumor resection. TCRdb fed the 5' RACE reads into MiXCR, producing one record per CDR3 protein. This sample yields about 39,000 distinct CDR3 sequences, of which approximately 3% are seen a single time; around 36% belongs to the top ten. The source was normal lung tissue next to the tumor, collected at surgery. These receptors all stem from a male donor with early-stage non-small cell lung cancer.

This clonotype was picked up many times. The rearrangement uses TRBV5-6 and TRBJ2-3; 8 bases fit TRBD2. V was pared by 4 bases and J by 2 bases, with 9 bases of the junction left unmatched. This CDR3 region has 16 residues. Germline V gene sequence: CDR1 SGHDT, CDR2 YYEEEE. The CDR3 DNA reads TGTGCCAGCAGCCAATTAGCGGGGCCAAACACAGATACGCAGTATTTT. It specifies CASSQLAGPNTDTQYF.

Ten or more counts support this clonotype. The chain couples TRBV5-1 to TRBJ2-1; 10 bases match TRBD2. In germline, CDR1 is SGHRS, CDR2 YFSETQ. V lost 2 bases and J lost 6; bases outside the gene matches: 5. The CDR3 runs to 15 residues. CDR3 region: CASSLGSGGTNEQFF. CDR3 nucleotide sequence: TGCGCCAGCAGCTTAGGTAGCGGGGGGACCAATGAGCAGTTCTTC.

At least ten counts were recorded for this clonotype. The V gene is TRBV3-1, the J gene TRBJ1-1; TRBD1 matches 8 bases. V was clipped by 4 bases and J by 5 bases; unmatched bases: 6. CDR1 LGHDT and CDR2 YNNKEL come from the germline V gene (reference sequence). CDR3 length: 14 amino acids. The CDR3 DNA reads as TGTGCCAGCAGCCCAGGGGGCGCGAGGACTGAAGCTTTCTTT. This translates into CASSPGGARTEAFF.

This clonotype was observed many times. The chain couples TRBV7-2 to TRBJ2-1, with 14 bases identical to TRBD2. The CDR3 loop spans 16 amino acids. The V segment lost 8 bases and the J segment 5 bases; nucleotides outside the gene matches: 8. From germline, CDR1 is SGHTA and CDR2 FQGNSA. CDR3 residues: CASFGQTSGRDNEQFF. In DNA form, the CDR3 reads TGTGCCAGCTTCGGACAGACTAGCGGGAGGGACAATGAGCAGTTCTTC.